The 30 T cell receptor beta chains reported below all come from one sample, sequenced in a study of shared clonotypes between healthy human individuals. Assay: immunoSEQ multiplex PCR; the TCRdb copy retains only in-frame clones and omits some. The sample holds around 1.5 million clones, about 98% seen once. Material for sequencing was naive CD4+ T cells sorted from blood. Sample subset: CD45RA+ positively selected. These receptors originate from a man aged 25 to 40 in good health.

The chain uses TRBV7-2 and TRBJ2-3; 7 bases align to TRBD2. Trimming at V came to 5 bases and at J to 0 bases, leaving 8 bases not matched to a gene. This CDR3 has 16 amino acids. Per the germline V gene, CDR1 is SGHTA and CDR2 is FQGNSA. The CDR3 nucleotides are TGTGCCAGCAGCCCTCTTTTGGGAGGGAGCACAGATACGCAGTATTTT. Translating it yields CASSPLLGGSTDTQYF.

The CDR3 spells CASLDNPAHYEQYF. The DNA of the CDR3 is TGTGCCAGCCTGGACAATCCGGCTCACTACGAGCAGTACTTC. This sequence joins TRBV28 and TRBJ2-7; possible D gene TRBD1, 5 bases. Germline V lookup: CDR1 MDHEN, CDR2 SYDVKM. V was shortened by 8 bases and J by 3 bases, with 17 bases between the two germline ends. This CDR3 is built from 14 residues.

V gene TRBV19 combines with J gene TRBJ1-1; 10 nucleotides agree with TRBD1. The CDR3 has 15 amino acids. The ends lost 5 bases at V and 6 bases at J; junction bases unmatched: 9. Germline V gene lookup returns CDR1 LNHDA and CDR2 SQIVND (reference sequence). The CDR3 is CASSPLTGGSSEAFF. The CDR3 DNA follows: TGTGCCAGTAGTCCGCTGACAGGGGGCTCGTCTGAAGCTTTCTTT.

V is TRBV27 and J is TRBJ1-1; D might be TRBD1 (5 bases). Germline CDR1 and CDR2: MNHEY and SMNVEV (reference sequence). V lost 0 bases and J lost 0, with 8 bases in between. CDR3 size: 15 residues. The CDR3 nucleotides read TGTGCCAGCAGTTTATCGGCAGGGATGAACACTGAAGCTTTCTTT. Residues: CASSLSAGMNTEAFF.

Turning to this clone: Other DNA variants within this sample encode the same CDR3. The CDR3 region has the DNA TGTGCCAGCAGCTCAGAGGGGCAGCCCCAGCATTTT. Its protein is CASSSEGQPQHF. This chain joins TRBV11-2 and TRBJ1-5; maybe TRBD1 (5 bases). The V gene's germline CDR1 is SGHAT and CDR2 FQNNGV. V shed 4 bases and J shed 7 bases, with 8 bases lying between them. The CDR3 covers 12 residues.

CDR3 protein: CASSFPGQGVDEQFF. CDR3 DNA sequence: TGTGCCAGCAGCTTCCCGGGACAGGGGGTCGATGAGCAGTTCTTC. The V gene is TRBV11-2, the J gene TRBJ2-1; 11 bases align to TRBD1. The CDR3 length is 15 residues. Germline-derived CDR1 and CDR2 are SGHAT and FQNNGV. V shed 3 bases and J 8 bases; nucleotides not matched to a gene: 6.

The genes are TRBV5-1 and TRBJ2-7; D remains unclear. CDR3 size: 15 residues. Per germline, CDR1 SGHRS and CDR2 YFSETQ. V shed 0 bases and J shed 4 bases, with 14 bases lying between them. The CDR3 nucleotides read TGCGCCAGCAGCTTGGCCTTAGGACCTTCTTACGAGCAGTACTTC. This codes for CASSLALGPSYEQYF.

This rearrangement joins TRBV28 to TRBJ1-5, with a weak D call TRBD1 (5 bases). The CDR3 covers 14 residues. Trimming left V 3 bases short and J 6 bases short, with 12 bases between. Germline V gene sequence: CDR1 MDHEN, CDR2 SYDVKM. The CDR3, as DNA: TGTGCCAGCAGTTTCCGGACATATAGTCAGCCCCAGCATTTT. Translation: CASSFRTYSQPQHF.

The DNA of the CDR3 is TGTGCCAGCAGCCCCGGACTAGCGGGAGCTGAAGAGACCCAGTACTTC. This gives the protein CASSPGLAGAEETQYF. This chain uses TRBV27 with TRBJ2-5; 13 positions match TRBD2. Germline assignment: CDR1 MNHEY and CDR2 SMNVEV (reference sequence). The CDR3 runs to 16 residues. Trimming at V came to 6 bases and at J to 3 bases, leaving 7 bases not matched to a gene.

The rearrangement uses TRBV5-6 and TRBJ1-5; D is possibly TRBD1 (6 bases). V was trimmed by 4 bases and J by 3 bases, leaving 20 bases between them. Germline loops: CDR1 SGHDT, CDR2 YYEEEE. This CDR3 spans 17 amino acids. The CDR3 bases are TGTGCCAGCAGCCGGCGGGGGCAGGGAATAAACAATCAGCCCCAGCATTTT. Translation: CASSRRGQGINNQPQHF. Variable domain in full (rest from reference TRBV5-6 and TRBJ1-5): DAGVTQSPTHLIKTRGQQVTLRCSPKSGHDTVSWYQQALGQGPQFIFQYYEEEERQRGNFPDRFSGHQFPNYSSELNVNALLLGDSALYLCASSRRGQGINNQPQHFGDGTRLSIL.

This chain joins TRBV28 and TRBJ1-5; D might be TRBD1 (6 bases). Germline V gene data show CDR1 as MDHEN and CDR2 as SYDVKM. This CDR3 is 21 amino acids long. Trimming took off 3 bases at V and 0 bases at J, with 27 bases between the two ends. CDR3 DNA: TGTGCCAGCAGTTTTATTGGCCCTAGTAACAGGGTAGGATATAGCAATCAGCCCCAGCATTTT. Translating it yields CASSFIGPSNRVGYSNQPQHF.

The CDR3 DNA sequence: TGCAGCGTTGTCGGGACGCTTTTATCCTACAATGAGCAGTTCTTC. Its protein is CSVVGTLLSYNEQFF. This chain connects TRBV29-1 to TRBJ2-1; D tentatively fits TRBD1 or TRBD2 (5 bases each). The CDR3 sequence is 15 residues long. The germline CDR1 and CDR2 sequences are SQVTM and ANQGSEA. Trimming stripped 4 bases from V and 1 base from J, with 14 bases between.

The V gene is TRBV9, the J gene TRBJ1-1; perhaps TRBD1 as D (5 bases). This CDR3 spans 15 amino acids. V lost 0 bases to trimming and J lost 3 bases, with 12 bases between them. CDR1 and CDR2 from the germline V gene are SGDLS and YYNGEE. CDR3 DNA: TGTGCCAGCAGCGTAGGGCAGGGAGGGGACACTGAAGCTTTCTTT. Its translation: CASSVGQGGDTEAFF.

The chain is built from TRBV14 and TRBJ1-1; D remains unclear. Trimming left V 4 bases short and J 3 bases short, with 12 bases between. This CDR3 is 14 amino acids long. Germline V gene lookup returns CDR1 SGHDN and CDR2 FVKESK. CDR3 region: CASSLGGRHTEAFF. As DNA, the CDR3 is TGTGCCAGCAGCCTTGGAGGACGGCACACTGAAGCTTTCTTT.

J is TRBJ2-3 and V is TRBV7-9; D is unclear. This CDR3 is 14 amino acids long. Per germline, CDR1 SEHNR and CDR2 FQNEAQ (reference sequence). V shed 2 bases and J shed 0 bases, with 6 bases lying between them. CDR3: CASSLSPSTDTQYF. DNA of the CDR3: TGTGCCAGCAGCTTAAGCCCTAGCACAGATACGCAGTATTTT.

The rearrangement joins TRBV14 to TRBJ2-2; 9 nucleotides match TRBD2. J gave up 4 bases and V 0 bases, and 3 bases lay outside the gene matches. The CDR3 contains 16 residues. CDR1 and CDR2 (germline): SGHDN, FVKESK. DNA of the CDR3: TGTGCCAGCAGCCAAGATATACTAGCGGGCACCGGGGAGCTGTTTTTT. This gives the protein CASSQDILAGTGELFF.

Details on this clone: Other DNA sequences in the same sample also yield this CDR3. This chain uses TRBV9 with TRBJ2-3; 7 nucleotides match TRBD1. The CDR3 loop spans 14 amino acids. The germline V gene has CDR1 SGDLS and CDR2 YYNGEE. After removal of 3 bases from V and 0 bases from J, the junction contained 1 base not matched to a gene. The CDR3 region is CASSDRGSTDTQYF. In nucleotides, the CDR3 is TGTGCCAGCAGCGACAGGGGTAGCACAGATACGCAGTATTTT. The full variable domain, its missing parts supplied by reference TRBV9 and TRBJ2-3, is DSGVTQTPKHLITATGQRVTLRCSPRSGDLSVYWYQQSLDQGLQFLIQYYNGEERAKGNILERFSAQQFPDLHSELNLSSLELGDSALYFCASSDRGSTDTQYFGPGTRLTVL.

The chain couples TRBV4-3 to TRBJ2-1; 7 bases are a match to TRBD2. V was pared by 1 base and J by 9 bases, with 12 bases of the junction left unmatched. CDR3 length equals 16 residues. Germline values: CDR1 LGHNA, CDR2 YSLEER. In DNA, the CDR3 is TGCGCCAGCAGCCAAGGACGGGAGGCAAGGTCGGGTGAGCAGTTCTTC. Translated: CASSQGREARSGEQFF.

The J gene is TRBJ2-2, the V gene TRBV10-3; D might be TRBD2 (6 bases). CDR1 and CDR2 (germline): ENHRY, SYGVKD. V was shortened by 4 bases and J by 7 bases, with 13 bases between the two germline ends. The CDR3 contains 14 residues. DNA for the CDR3: TGTGCCATCAGTGCCGGGGGTTTCGGCGGGGAGCTGTTTTTT. Its protein product is CAISAGGFGGELFF.

This clone was detected only once. V gene TRBV28 combines with J gene TRBJ1-2; D not resolved. The ends were cut back, 8 bases at V and 2 bases at J, with 15 bases in the middle. CDR3 length: 14 amino acids. Germline assignment: CDR1 MDHEN and CDR2 SYDVKM. CDR3 loop: CASLQNPGNYGYTF. The CDR3 DNA sequence: TGTGCCAGCCTCCAGAATCCGGGAAACTATGGCTACACCTTC.

This sequence joins TRBV7-9 and TRBJ2-1, with D possibly matching TRBD1 (6 bases). CDR1 and CDR2 (germline): SEHNR, FQNEAQ (reference sequence). Trimming took 8 bases from V and 7 from J, leaving 21 bases between them. This CDR3 contains 15 residues. The CDR3 here is CASDTGSRVFNEQFF. The CDR3 coding sequence is TGTGCCAGCGATACAGGGTCCCGCGTTTTTAATGAGCAGTTCTTC.

The chain has TRBV15 and TRBJ2-1; tentatively, D is TRBD1 or TRBD2 (5 bases each). This CDR3 contains 12 residues. V was pared by 8 bases and J by 6 bases, with 11 bases between. Germline-derived CDR1 and CDR2 are LNHNV and YYDKDF (reference sequence). In DNA, the CDR3 is TGTGCCACCGGGGGAGAGTCCAATGAGCAGTTCTTC. Its protein is CATGGESNEQFF.

The chain combines TRBV7-2 with TRBJ1-4; no clear D. CDR3 length equals 15 residues. Germline CDR1 reads SGHTA; CDR2 reads FQGNSA. The germline V and J ends were trimmed by 4 bases and 5 bases, with 14 bases remaining between them. Written as DNA, the CDR3 is TGTGCCAGCAGCTCCCAGTTGGGGAGAAATGAAAAACTGTTTTTT. It yields the protein CASSSQLGRNEKLFF.

This clone was seen a single time. CDR3 protein: CASSASGRKNEQYF. In nucleotides, the CDR3 is TGTGCCAGCAGTGCTAGCGGGAGAAAGAACGAGCAGTACTTC. The chain combines TRBV6-5 with TRBJ2-7; 10 bases are shared with TRBD2. Germline CDR1 is MNHEY and CDR2 is SVGAGI. The V and J ends lost 5 bases and 5 bases, in that order; junction bases with no gene match: 6. The CDR3 totals 14 residues.

The rearrangement uses TRBV28 and TRBJ1-2; D gene ambiguous. The CDR3 contains 13 residues. Deletions cut 6 bases from V and 8 bases from J, with 16 bases between. CDR1 and CDR2 from the germline V gene are MDHEN and SYDVKM. The DNA for the CDR3 is TGTGCCAGCAGAGTAAGGGCCCAAAGGGGCTACACCTTC. It encodes CASRVRAQRGYTF.

CDR3 sequence: CAWSRTADGYTF. In DNA form, the CDR3 reads TGTGCCTGGAGCCGGACAGCCGATGGCTACACCTTC. The rearrangement links TRBV30 to TRBJ1-2; D perhaps matches TRBD1 (6 bases). In germline, CDR1 is GTSNPN, CDR2 SVGIG (reference sequence). The CDR3 loop spans 12 amino acids. V was pared by 3 bases and J by 6 bases, with 11 bases between.

The V and J genes are TRBV5-1 and TRBJ2-2; 7 bases are shared with TRBD1. The germline CDR1 and CDR2 sequences are SGHRS and YFSETQ. This CDR3 contains 15 residues. Trimming removed 0 bases from V and 5 bases from J; junction bases left unmatched: 4. CDR3 residues: CASSLVYRGTGELFF. CDR3 bases: TGCGCCAGCAGCTTGGTGTACAGGGGAACCGGGGAGCTGTTTTTT.

CDR3 coding DNA: TGTGCCAGCAGTTTATTCGGGGATTCCTACGAGCAGTACTTC. Protein sequence: CASSLFGDSYEQYF. This chain links TRBV27 with TRBJ2-7, with D tentatively TRBD2 (5 bases). Germline CDR1 MNHEY, CDR2 SMNVEV (reference sequence). The CDR3 runs to 14 residues. The germline V and J ends were trimmed by 1 base and 1 base, with 8 bases remaining between them.

The V gene is TRBV27, the J gene TRBJ2-3; 7 positions agree with TRBD2. There are 16 residues in the CDR3. After removal of 5 bases from V and 0 bases from J, the junction contained 8 bases not matched to a gene. Per the germline V gene, CDR1 is MNHEY and CDR2 is SMNVEV (reference sequence). CDR3 DNA sequence: TGTGCCAGCAGTACCGGGGTGCGGGAGAGCACAGATACGCAGTATTTT. Translating gives CASSTGVRESTDTQYF.

The rearrangement links TRBV11-3 to TRBJ2-5; 7 nucleotides agree with TRBD1. CDR3 size: 16 residues. Looked up from germline, CDR1 is SGHNT and CDR2 is YENEEA. V dropped 5 bases and J dropped 2; count of bases not matched to a gene: 11. CDR3 protein: CASSPGQSTPQETQYF. CDR3 nucleotide sequence: TGTGCCAGCAGCCCGGGACAGTCTACTCCTCAAGAGACCCAGTACTTC. The variable domain in full, completed from reference TRBV11-3 and TRBJ2-5, reads EAGVVQSPRYKIIEKKQPVAFWCNPISGHNTLYWYLQNLGQGPELLIRYENEEAVDDSQLPKDRFSAERLKGVDSTLKIQPAELGDSAVYLCASSPGQSTPQETQYFGPGTRLLVL.